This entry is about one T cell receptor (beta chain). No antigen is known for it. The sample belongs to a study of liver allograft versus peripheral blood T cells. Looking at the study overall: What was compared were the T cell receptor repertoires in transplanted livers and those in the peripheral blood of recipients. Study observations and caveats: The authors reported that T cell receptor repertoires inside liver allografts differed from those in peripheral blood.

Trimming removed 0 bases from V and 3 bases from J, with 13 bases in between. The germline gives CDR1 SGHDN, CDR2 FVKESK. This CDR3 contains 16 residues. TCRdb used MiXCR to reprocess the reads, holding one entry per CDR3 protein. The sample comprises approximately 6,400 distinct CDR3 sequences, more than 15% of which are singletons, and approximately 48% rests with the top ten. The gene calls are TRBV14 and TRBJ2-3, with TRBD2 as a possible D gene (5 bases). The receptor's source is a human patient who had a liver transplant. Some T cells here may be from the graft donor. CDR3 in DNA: TGTGCCAGCAGCCAAGACGGGGAAGGGATGACAGATACGCAGTATTTT. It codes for CASSQDGEGMTDTQYF.